Listed here are 4 T cell receptor beta chains from one sample, sequenced in a study of breast tumors, draining lymph nodes, adjacent tissues. The lymph nodes were axillary draining lymph nodes from breast cancer patients. From the multiplex PCR reads, TCRdb called clonotypes with MiXCR, one entry per CDR3 protein. This sample has about 230,000 distinct CDR3 sequences, with about 30% found just once. The sample was axillary lymph node tissue. The receptor set was obtained from a female donor with breast cancer. Some clones in this sample may be carry-over from other donors' samples.

This clonotype occurred many times. J is TRBJ2-1 and V is TRBV13; 12 bases fit TRBD2. CDR1 PRHDT and CDR2 FYEKMQ come from the germline V gene (reference sequence). This CDR3 spans 16 amino acids. J gave up 8 bases and V 5 bases, and 10 bases lay outside the gene matches. The CDR3 nucleotides are TGTGCCAGCAGCCCACCACGACTAGCGGGAGATGATGAGCAGTTCTTC. This encodes CASSPPRLAGDDEQFF.

This chain links TRBV24-1 with TRBJ2-5; TRBD2 is a possible D gene (5 bases). The CDR3 contains 13 residues. Germline values: CDR1 KGHDR, CDR2 SFDVKD. Trimming stripped 5 bases from V and 5 bases from J, with 11 bases between. DNA for the CDR3: TGTGCCACCAGTGCTAGCCCAGCGGAGACCCAGTACTTC. It is translated as CATSASPAETQYF.

The chain has TRBV4-1 and TRBJ2-3, with 9 bases aligning to TRBD2. CDR1 and CDR2 from the germline V gene are MGHRA and YSYEKL. V was pared by 3 bases and J by 4 bases, with 11 bases of the junction left unmatched. The CDR3 length is 17 residues. CDR3 in DNA: TGCGCCAGCAGCCAGGCGACTAGCGGCAGCCCCCCAGATACGCAGTATTTT. Protein: CASSQATSGSPPDTQYF.

This clonotype turned up a few times. V is TRBV7-9 and J is TRBJ2-5; 8 nucleotides align to TRBD1. The CDR3 consists of 16 residues. Germline CDR1 reads SEHNR; CDR2 reads FQNEAQ (reference sequence). V lost 5 bases, J lost 2 bases, and 10 bases stayed unmatched. CDR3 residues: CASSEGTRDRQETQYF. The CDR3 DNA reads TGTGCCAGCAGCGAAGGAACCAGGGACAGGCAAGAGACCCAGTACTTC.